These 31 T cell receptor beta chains were sequenced from one sample in a study of breast tumors, draining lymph nodes, adjacent tissues (dated by TCRdb to 2016 to 2017). The axillary draining lymph nodes of breast cancer patients were the source of the lymph node samples. Library preparation was by multiplex PCR. Instrument on record: Illumina HiSeq 2000. The public reads were quality trimmed at Q25 with fastp and then assembled into clones with MiXCR by TCRdb, keeping productive beta chains. Rows with one shared CDR3 protein collapse into an entry with the most common genes and DNA. For this sample the table gives about 230,000 distinct CDR3 sequences, of which roughly 30% were detected only once. The ten biggest clones cover 1.4% of the sample. Sample: axillary lymph node tissue. These receptors were collected from a female donor with breast cancer. Some clones in this sample may be carry-over from other donors' samples.

The chain is built from TRBV5-1 and TRBJ1-6, with TRBD1 matching 7 bases. Trimming at V came to 4 bases and at J to 10 bases, leaving 11 bases not matched to a gene. Germline CDR1 is SGHRS and CDR2 is YFSETQ. There are 15 residues in the CDR3. CDR3 coding DNA: TGCGCCAGCAGCATAGACAGGGATAGAGCGTCACCCCTCCACTTT. Residues: CASSIDRDRASPLHF.

This clonotype was found many times. J is TRBJ2-2 and V is TRBV19; D is unclear. The V end was cut by 6 bases, the J end by 6 bases, with 8 bases between. CDR1 is LNHDA and CDR2 is SQIVND in the germline V gene (reference sequence). The CDR3 runs 12 residues. DNA of the CDR3: TGTGCCAGTAGCCTGTTCTCCGGGGAGCTGTTTTTT. This sequence encodes CASSLFSGELFF.

This clonotype was seen repeatedly, ten times or more. CDR3 residues: CASSLLGASNEQFF. The CDR3, as DNA: TGTGCCAGCAGCCTTTTGGGGGCTTCCAATGAGCAGTTCTTC. The chain combines TRBV11-2 with TRBJ2-1; weak D call: TRBD1 (6 bases). V lost 5 bases, J lost 6 bases, and 14 bases lay in between. CDR1 is SGHAT and CDR2 is FQNNGV in the germline V gene. This CDR3 region has 14 residues.

This clonotype was observed many times. Here the CDR3 reads CASSYGRGIYGYTF. The CDR3, as DNA: TGTGCCAGCAGTTACGGAAGGGGGATCTATGGCTACACCTTC. The chain has TRBV6-5 and TRBJ1-2, with D perhaps matching TRBD1 (6 bases). Germline V CDR1 and CDR2: MNHEY, SVGAGI. V lost 2 bases to trimming and J lost 4 bases, with 11 bases between them. The CDR3 runs to 14 residues.

V gene TRBV12-3 or TRBV12-4 combines with J gene TRBJ1-2, with 7 nucleotides matching TRBD1. The J segment lost 10 bases and the V segment lost 5 bases, leaving 16 bases of the junction unmatched. This CDR3 comprises 15 residues. In DNA form, the CDR3 reads TGTGCCAGCAGTGACCCGGGACAGCCCCGTATTGACTACACCTTC. Its translation is CASSDPGQPRIDYTF.

Of note for this clonotype: This sequence may be a read error, since a much larger clone differs from it by one base. CDR3 bases: TGTGCCAGCAGCAAGAGCGGACCCTACAATGAGCAGCTCTTC. Translation gives CASSKSGPYNEQLF. This sequence joins TRBV12-3 or TRBV12-4 and TRBJ2-1; D is possibly TRBD2 (5 bases). This CDR3 comprises 14 residues.

The sample holds a few counts of this clonotype. The chain recombines TRBV28 with TRBJ1-5; perhaps TRBD1 as D (6 bases). Trimming pared 2 bases from V and 0 bases from J, leaving 14 bases between. Germline assignment: CDR1 MDHEN and CDR2 SYDVKM. The CDR3 consists of 17 residues. The CDR3 DNA sequence: TGTGCCAGCAGTTTAGGGGGGGGCAGGCTTAGCAATCAGCCCCAGCATTTT. Amino acids: CASSLGGGRLSNQPQHF. Drawing the rest from reference TRBV28 and TRBJ1-5, the complete variable domain is DVKVTQSSRYLVKRTGEKVFLECVQDMDHENMFWYRQDPGLGLRLIYFSYDVKMKEKGDIPEGYSVSREKKERFSLILESASTNQTSMYLCASSLGGGRLSNQPQHFGDGTRLSIL.

This clonotype was counted ten times or more. The V and J genes are TRBV29-1 and TRBJ2-5; possible D gene TRBD1, 5 bases. Trimming stripped 5 bases from V and 1 base from J, with 11 bases between. This CDR3 region has 13 residues. Germline CDR1 is SQVTM and CDR2 is ANQGSEA. In DNA, the CDR3 is TGCAGCGTTACCACAGGTTTCCAAGAGACCCAGTACTTC. Translating it yields CSVTTGFQETQYF.

V is TRBV13 and J is TRBJ1-5; 11 nucleotides match TRBD1. From germline, CDR1 is PRHDT and CDR2 FYEKMQ (reference sequence). This CDR3 has 14 amino acids. V trimming: 3 bases; J trimming: 5 bases; junction bases outside the gene matches: 0. The CDR3 loop reads CASSLGQGDQPQHF. The CDR3 DNA is TGTGCCAGCAGCTTGGGACAGGGGGATCAGCCCCAGCATTTT.

The rearrangement uses TRBV6-6 and TRBJ1-4; TRBD1 is a possible D gene (5 bases). V was trimmed by 4 bases and J by 8 bases, leaving 11 bases between them. CDR1 is MNHNY, CDR2 SVGAGI, per germline (reference sequence). CDR3 length: 13 amino acids. CDR3 sequence reads: CASSFGTREKLFF. The CDR3 coding sequence is TGTGCCAGCAGTTTTGGGACGAGGGAAAAACTGTTTTTT.

The gene calls are TRBV12-3 or TRBV12-4 and TRBJ1-5, with a weak D call TRBD1 (6 bases). CDR3 size: 16 residues. The germline V and J ends were trimmed by 3 bases and 2 bases, with 14 bases remaining between them. The CDR3 is CASSFSFGGGNQPQHF. The CDR3 coding sequence is TGTGCCAGCAGTTTCTCGTTCGGGGGCGGCAATCAGCCCCAGCATTTT.

In this sample, this clonotype turned up many times. The chain carries TRBV9 and TRBJ1-6; tentatively, D is TRBD1 (5 bases). Deletions cut 2 bases from V and 5 bases from J, with 11 bases between. The CDR3 extends over 15 amino acids. Germline lookup yields CDR1 SGDLS and CDR2 YYNGEE. The CDR3 is CASSVGGRDNSPLHF. DNA of the CDR3: TGTGCCAGCAGCGTGGGGGGTCGGGATAATTCACCCCTCCACTTT.

This chain uses TRBV7-9 with TRBJ1-6, with 9 bases matching TRBD1. Germline loops: CDR1 SEHNR, CDR2 FQNEAQ (reference sequence). This CDR3 is built from 16 residues. Unmatched junction bases numbered 16, after V lost 5 bases and J lost 14 bases. This CDR3 reads CASSPKGTGPASTLHF. DNA of the CDR3: TGTGCCAGCAGCCCCAAGGGGACAGGGCCAGCGAGTACCCTCCACTTT.

The table lists this clonotype with a count of one. V gene TRBV12-3 or TRBV12-4 combines with J gene TRBJ2-3; TRBD2 matches at 7 bases. The CDR3 consists of 14 residues. J was trimmed by 6 bases and V by 6 bases; bases with no gene match: 9. CDR3 region: CASSYKRGSDTQYF. Here the CDR3 DNA reads TGTGCCAGCAGCTATAAGCGGGGTTCGGATACGCAGTATTTT.

The sample holds a few counts of this clonotype. This rearrangement joins TRBV27 to TRBJ2-4; 9 bases match TRBD1. The CDR3 extends over 19 amino acids. Germline V gives CDR1 MNHEY, CDR2 SMNVEV (reference sequence). J gave up 1 base and V 5 bases, and 15 bases lay outside the gene matches. CDR3 DNA sequence: TGTGCCAGCAGTCCCGCCGGGACAGGGACCCTCCAGGCCAAAAACATTCAGTACTTC. It translates to CASSPAGTGTLQAKNIQYF.

This clonotype was counted at least ten times. The chain links TRBV12-3 or TRBV12-4 to TRBJ2-1; the D gene could be TRBD1 or TRBD2 (5 bases each). Trimming took 9 bases from V and 7 from J, leaving 16 bases between them. This CDR3 spans 13 amino acids. In DNA form, the CDR3 reads TGTGCCAGTGGGGGAAACTCGTATAATGAGCAGTTCTTC. Protein: CASGGNSYNEQFF.

In its sample, this clonotype was seen many times. CDR3 coding DNA: TGTGCCACCAGCAGAGTTGGGACTAGCGGGAGTAATGAGCAGTTCTTC. It specifies CATSRVGTSGSNEQFF. V is TRBV15 and J is TRBJ2-1, with 14 nucleotides matching TRBD2. CDR1 is LNHNV and CDR2 is YYDKDF in the germline V gene (reference sequence). The trim removed 1 base at V and 7 bases at J, leaving 3 bases unmatched. The CDR3 covers 16 residues.

In this sample, this clonotype turned up many times. A read error is possible here, since a much larger clone lies one base away. The chain carries TRBV20-1 and TRBJ2-2; D ambiguous. This CDR3 is built from 16 residues. Germline CDR1 DFQATT, CDR2 SNEGSKA (reference sequence). CDR3 loop: CTARGLGVRSTGELFF. In DNA, the CDR3 is TGCACCGCTAGAGGCCTCGGAGTGCGGTCCACCGGGGAGCTGTTTTTT.

This clonotype occurred many times. The rearrangement uses TRBV14 and TRBJ2-1, with 7 bases aligning to TRBD1. This CDR3 is 15 amino acids long. V was pared by 1 base and J by 0 bases, with 0 bases of the junction left unmatched. Germline V gene sequence: CDR1 SGHDN, CDR2 FVKESK. DNA of the CDR3: TGTGCCAGCAGCCAAGGGGACAGCTCCTACAATGAGCAGTTCTTC. As protein: CASSQGDSSYNEQFF.

The chain joins TRBV9 to TRBJ2-2; D might be TRBD1 (6 bases). V was clipped by 0 bases and J by 6 bases, with 21 bases between them. Germline V gene data show CDR1 as SGDLS and CDR2 as YYNGEE. This CDR3 is built from 18 residues. Here the CDR3 reads CASSVDGTYREGAGELFF. DNA for the CDR3: TGTGCCAGCAGCGTAGATGGGACGTATAGAGAGGGGGCCGGGGAGCTGTTTTTT.

The chain recombines TRBV12-3 or TRBV12-4 with TRBJ2-5; D might be TRBD1 or TRBD2, each matching 6 bases. The CDR3 runs to 14 residues. Trimming cost V 6 bases and J 6 bases, with 17 bases left between them. CDR3 residues: CASSPSGAAKTQYF. CDR3 DNA sequence: TGTGCCAGCAGCCCATCGGGGGCGGCGAAGACCCAGTACTTC.

This clonotype has at least ten counts. The chain couples TRBV6-1 to TRBJ1-4; D remains unclear. Germline-derived CDR1 and CDR2 are MNHNS and SASEGT. The CDR3 runs to 14 residues. Deletions cut 6 bases from V and 8 bases from J, with 16 bases between. CDR3 in DNA: TGTGCCAGCAGGGGTTTCGGGCTGAGAGAAAAACTGTTTTTT. Protein product: CASRGFGLREKLFF.

This clonotype was seen ten or more times. The chain combines TRBV19 with TRBJ1-2; no definite D call. This CDR3 has 14 residues. V was pared by 1 base and J by 2 bases, with 8 bases between. The germline CDR1 and CDR2 sequences are LNHDA and SQIVND (reference sequence). CDR3 residues: CASSIAAGNYGYTF. The CDR3 DNA follows: TGTGCCAGTAGTATAGCAGCGGGCAACTATGGCTACACCTTC.

The CDR3, as DNA: TGTGCCAGCAGCGTTGGGACTAGCGGGAGTTCGTTAGATACGCAGTATTTT. Translated, it gives CASSVGTSGSSLDTQYF. The J gene is TRBJ2-3, the V gene TRBV9; 14 positions agree with TRBD2. The CDR3 is 17 residues long. In germline, CDR1 is SGDLS, CDR2 YYNGEE. J lost 5 bases, V lost 2 bases, and 7 bases had no gene match.

This clonotype has ten or more counts. The J gene is TRBJ2-3, the V gene TRBV12-3 or TRBV12-4, with TRBD1 matching over 7 bases. The CDR3 consists of 15 residues. Unmatched junction bases numbered 4, after V lost 3 bases and J lost 1 base. The CDR3 reads CASSFRQGRTDTQYF. The CDR3 nucleotides are TGTGCCAGCAGTTTCAGACAGGGACGCACAGATACGCAGTATTTT.

CDR3: CASTGAGTGSYNEQFF. CDR3 in DNA: TGTGCCAGCACCGGGGCGGGGACAGGGTCCTACAATGAGCAGTTCTTC. The chain is built from TRBV28 and TRBJ2-1, with TRBD1 identical over 9 bases. After removal of 7 bases from V and 1 base from J, the junction contained 8 bases not matched to a gene. CDR3 length: 16 amino acids. From germline, CDR1 is MDHEN and CDR2 SYDVKM.

This clonotype was counted many times. CDR3 residues: CATSDADRVTGELFF. CDR3 in DNA: TGTGCCACCAGTGATGCAGACAGGGTCACCGGGGAGCTGTTTTTT. V gene TRBV24-1 combines with J gene TRBJ2-2; TRBD1 agrees at 7 bases. Trimming cost V 3 bases and J 4 bases; bases outside gene matches: 4. This CDR3 has 15 residues. CDR1 is KGHDR, CDR2 SFDVKD, per germline.

Many counts were recorded for this clonotype. A much larger clone lies one base from this, so it may be a read error. The CDR3 DNA reads TGTGCCAGCGGCCGCCGGGACTTGGGCTATGGCCACACCTTC. Encoded protein: CASGRRDLGYGHTF. This chain uses TRBV2 with TRBJ1-2, with a tentative D call TRBD1 (5 bases). Germline V gene sequence: CDR1 SNHLY, CDR2 FYNNEI. The CDR3 contains 14 residues. Supplemented by reference TRBV2 and TRBJ1-2, the full variable domain reads EPEVTQTPSHQVTQMGQEVILRCVPISNHLYFYWYRQILGQKVEFLVSFYNNEISEKSEIFDDQFSVERPDGSNFTLKIRSTKLEDSAMYFCASGRRDLGYGHTFGSGTRLTVV.

This clonotype appeared many times. The CDR3 DNA is TGTGCCAGCAGCGGGCACGTTGCAGCCCCCTATGGCTACACCTTC. Translation: CASSGHVAAPYGYTF. The chain combines TRBV9 with TRBJ1-2; the D is unclear. The CDR3 spans 15 residues. V lost 3 bases and J 4 bases, leaving 16 bases between the germline ends. From germline, CDR1 is SGDLS and CDR2 YYNGEE.

On this clonotype: With a much larger clone just one base away, this may be a read error. V is TRBV6-1 and J is TRBJ1-2; TRBD1 is a possible D gene (6 bases). Germline V gene sequence: CDR1 MNHNS, CDR2 SASEGT. Trimming stripped 6 bases from V and 7 bases from J, with 18 bases between. CDR3 length: 14 residues. The CDR3 DNA is TGTGCCAGCAGGGGCAGGGGCTTGGTTGCTGGCTACACCTTC. This codes for CASRGRGLVAGYTF.

This clonotype was recorded at least ten times. V gene TRBV20-1 combines with J gene TRBJ2-1; possibly TRBD2 for D (6 bases). In germline, CDR1 is DFQATT, CDR2 SNEGSKA (reference sequence). The CDR3 covers 14 residues. The ends were cut back, 5 bases at V and 2 bases at J, with 13 bases in the middle. The CDR3, as DNA: TGCAGTGCTCCGGGGCGGGATGCCTACAATGAGCAGTTCTTC. This gives the protein CSAPGRDAYNEQFF.